The present TCR beta chain was sequenced within a study of blood T cell repertoires in COVID-19. Clones were read by immunoSEQ multiplex PCR, and TCRdb kept only the in-frame ones, dropping some. Seen here are 90,000 or so clones, 70% to 80% observed once, and the top ten hold 20% to 25%. Trimming took 2 bases from V and 4 from J; bases not matched to a gene: 6. Looked up from germline, CDR1 is KGHDR and CDR2 is SFDVKD. This CDR3 comprises 15 residues. This rearrangement joins TRBV24-1 to TRBJ2-5, with 7 bases that match TRBD1. The sequencing input was peripheral blood. The source is a human donor in a cohort sampled during active COVID-19. CDR3 nucleotides: TGTGCCACCAGTGATTCAAAGGGGGCCGGAGAGACCCAGTACTTC. Protein product: CATSDSKGAGETQYF.